This paragraph reports one TCR beta chain. Its cognate antigen is unknown. The V and J ends lost 5 bases and 5 bases respectively, with 12 bases between them. The germline gives CDR1 MGHRA, CDR2 YSYEKL. The CDR3 totals 13 residues. These data are taken from a study of T cell responses to AZD1222 COVID-19 vaccine. About the study: Doses given second, at about 4 or about 12 weeks, were pooled.

Assay used: immunoSEQ multiplex PCR; TCRdb lists only in-frame clones, some missing. The data hold 150,000 to 200,000 clones, with just under 95% observed a single time. Study-level points and caveats: The peak T cell response came first, and repertoires were sampled only after it.

Sequencing was performed on peripheral blood, taken on day 0 of AZD1222 vaccination. V gene TRBV4-1 combines with J gene TRBJ2-5; the D is unclear. This TCR derives from an adult in good health. CDR3 in amino acids: CASSYARWETQYF. The CDR3 region has the DNA TGCGCCAGCAGCTACGCCCGGTGGGAGACCCAGTACTTC.